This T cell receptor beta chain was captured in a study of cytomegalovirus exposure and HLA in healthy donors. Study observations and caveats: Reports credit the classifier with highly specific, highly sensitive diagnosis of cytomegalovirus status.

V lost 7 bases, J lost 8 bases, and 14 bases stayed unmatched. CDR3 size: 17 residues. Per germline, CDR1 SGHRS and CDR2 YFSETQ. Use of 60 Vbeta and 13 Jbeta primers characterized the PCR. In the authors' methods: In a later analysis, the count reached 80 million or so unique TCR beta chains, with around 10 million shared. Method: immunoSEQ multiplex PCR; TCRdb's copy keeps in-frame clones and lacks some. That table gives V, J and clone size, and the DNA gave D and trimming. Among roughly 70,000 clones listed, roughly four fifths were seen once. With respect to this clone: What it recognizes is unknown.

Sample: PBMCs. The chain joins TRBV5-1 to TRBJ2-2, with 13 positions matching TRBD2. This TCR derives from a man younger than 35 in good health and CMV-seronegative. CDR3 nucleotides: TGCGCCAGCTCCTTAGGACTAGCGGGAGTTTCATCGGGGGAGCTGTTTTTT. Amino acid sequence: CASSLGLAGVSSGELFF.